This is a list of T cell receptor beta chains from one sample in a study of shared clonotypes between healthy human individuals. The protocol was immunoSEQ multiplex PCR, while the TCRdb copy is restricted to in-frame clones and leaves out a portion. The sample contains 500,000 to 700,000 clones, 85% to 95% of which appear only once. The material sequenced was naive CD8+ T cells sorted from blood. All receptors derive from a woman in her twenties or thirties in good health. The CDR3 runs from the conserved cysteine through the conserved F or W. D genes are given only for firm matches. Expanded clones get a size class; other rows say once, few or many, or leave the size out.

d_gene,abundance,j_gene,v_gene,len,CDR3nt,CDR3aa
NA,NA,TRBJ1-1,TRBV28,14,TGTGCCAGCAGTTTCAAAACTACAGGCAATGAAGCTTTCTTT,CASSFKTTGNEAFF
TRBD2,NA,TRBJ2-7,TRBV6-5,12,TGTGCCAGCAGCCGGGACTACTACGAGCAGTACTTC,CASSRDYYEQYF
TRBD1,NA,TRBJ1-2,TRBV2,16,TGTGCCAGACTCCGAACAGGGGAACAAAAGATAAGTGGCTACACCTTC,CARLRTGEQKISGYTF
NA,NA,TRBJ1-4,TRBV2,15,TGTGCCAGCAGTGAAGCGGGACTCCTTAATGAAAAACTGTTTTTT,CASSEAGLLNEKLFF
NA,NA,TRBJ2-7,TRBV11-2,15,TGTGCCAGCAGCCCTCGGTTCTCCTCGGGGTACGAGCAGTACTTC,CASSPRFSSGYEQYF
NA,NA,TRBJ2-7,TRBV19,16,TGTGCCAGTAGTATAGATGAGGAAGAGGGGACCTACGAGCAGTACTTC,CASSIDEEEGTYEQYF
NA,NA,TRBJ2-5,TRBV27,15,TGTGCCAGCAGTTTAACGACTACCATGGCAGAGACCCAGTACTTC,CASSLTTTMAETQYF
NA,NA,TRBJ1-1,TRBV7-9,12,TGTGCCAGCAGCTCAGGTGGGACAACAGCTTTCTTT,CASSSGGTTAFF
NA,NA,TRBJ2-7,TRBV7-9,15,TGTGCCAGCAGCCCTGGGAGTGGGGACTCCTACGAGCAGTACTTC,CASSPGSGDSYEQYF
NA,once,TRBJ2-7,TRBV27,15,TGTGCCAGCAGTTTATCGATCATATTCTCCTACGAGCAGTACTTC,CASSLSIIFSYEQYF
NA,NA,TRBJ2-5,TRBV6-1,15,TGTGCCAGCAGTGAAGGACGAACAGGGACGGGGACCCAGTACTTC,CASSEGRTGTGTQYF